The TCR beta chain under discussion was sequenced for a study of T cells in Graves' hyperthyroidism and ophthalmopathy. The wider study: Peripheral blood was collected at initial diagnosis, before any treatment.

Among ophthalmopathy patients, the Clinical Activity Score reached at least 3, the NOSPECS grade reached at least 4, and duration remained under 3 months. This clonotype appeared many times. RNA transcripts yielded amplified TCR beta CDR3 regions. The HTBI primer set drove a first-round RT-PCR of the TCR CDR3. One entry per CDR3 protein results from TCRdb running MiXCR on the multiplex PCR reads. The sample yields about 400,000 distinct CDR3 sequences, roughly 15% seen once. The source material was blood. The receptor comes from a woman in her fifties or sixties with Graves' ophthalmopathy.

The CDR3 nucleotides are TGTGCCAGCAGTCACAATCCTTACAGGGGAGCTGAAGCTTTCTTT. It encodes CASSHNPYRGAEAFF. The rearrangement links TRBV12-3 or TRBV12-4 to TRBJ1-1; 7 bases agree with TRBD1. This CDR3 has 15 amino acids. J was trimmed by 6 bases and V by 5 bases; bases with no gene match: 12.